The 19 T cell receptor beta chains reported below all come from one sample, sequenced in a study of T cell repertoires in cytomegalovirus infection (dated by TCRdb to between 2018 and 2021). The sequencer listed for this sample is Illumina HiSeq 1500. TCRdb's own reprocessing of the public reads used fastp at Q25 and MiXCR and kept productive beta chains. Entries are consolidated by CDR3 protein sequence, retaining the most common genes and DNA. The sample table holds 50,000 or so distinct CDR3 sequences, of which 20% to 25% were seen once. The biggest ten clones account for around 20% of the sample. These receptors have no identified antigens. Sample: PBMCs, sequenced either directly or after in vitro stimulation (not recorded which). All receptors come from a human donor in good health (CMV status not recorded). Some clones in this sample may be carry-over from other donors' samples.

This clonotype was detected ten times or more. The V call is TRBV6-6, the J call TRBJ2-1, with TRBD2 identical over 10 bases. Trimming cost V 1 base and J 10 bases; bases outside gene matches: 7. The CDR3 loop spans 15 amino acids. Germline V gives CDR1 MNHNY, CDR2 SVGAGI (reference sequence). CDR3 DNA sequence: TGTGCCAGCAGTTACTGGGCTAGCGGGAGATGGGAGCAGTTCTTC. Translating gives CASSYWASGRWEQFF.

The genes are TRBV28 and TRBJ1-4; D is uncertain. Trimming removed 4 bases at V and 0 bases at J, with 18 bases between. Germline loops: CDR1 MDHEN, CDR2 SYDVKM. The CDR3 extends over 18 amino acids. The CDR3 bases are TGTGCCAGCAGTTCGTCGGGATCCTTCCGGGCAACTAATGAAAAACTGTTTTTT. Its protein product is CASSSSGSFRATNEKLFF. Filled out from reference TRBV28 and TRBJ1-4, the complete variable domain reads DVKVTQSSRYLVKRTGEKVFLECVQDMDHENMFWYRQDPGLGLRLIYFSYDVKMKEKGDIPEGYSVSREKKERFSLILESASTNQTSMYLCASSSSGSFRATNEKLFFGSGTQLSVL.

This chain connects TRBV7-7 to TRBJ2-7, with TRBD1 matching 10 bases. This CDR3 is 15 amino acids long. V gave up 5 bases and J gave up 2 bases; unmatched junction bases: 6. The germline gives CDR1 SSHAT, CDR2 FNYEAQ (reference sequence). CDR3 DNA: TGTGCCAGCAGCCAAGGACAGGGGGGTACCTACGAGCAGTACTTC. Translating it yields CASSQGQGGTYEQYF.

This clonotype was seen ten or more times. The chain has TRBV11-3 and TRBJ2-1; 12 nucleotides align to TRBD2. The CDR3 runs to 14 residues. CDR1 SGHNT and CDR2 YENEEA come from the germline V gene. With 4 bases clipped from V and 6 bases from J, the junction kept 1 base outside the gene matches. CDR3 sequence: CASSSSGRGNEQFF. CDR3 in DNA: TGTGCCAGCAGCTCTAGCGGGAGGGGCAATGAGCAGTTCTTC.

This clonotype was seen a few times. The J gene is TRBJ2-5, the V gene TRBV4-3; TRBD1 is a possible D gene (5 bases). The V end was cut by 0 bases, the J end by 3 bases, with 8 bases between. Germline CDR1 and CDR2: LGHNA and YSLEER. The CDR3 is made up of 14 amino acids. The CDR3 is CASSQEAREETQYF. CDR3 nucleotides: TGCGCCAGCAGCCAAGAGGCCAGGGAAGAGACCCAGTACTTC.

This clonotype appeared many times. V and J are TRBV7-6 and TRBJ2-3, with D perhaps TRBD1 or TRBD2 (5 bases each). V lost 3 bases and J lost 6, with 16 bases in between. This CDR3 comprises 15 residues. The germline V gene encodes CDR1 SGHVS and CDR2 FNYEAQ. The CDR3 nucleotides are TGTGCCAGCAGCTTCTCGGGACCCGAGTCCGATACGCAGTATTTT. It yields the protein CASSFSGPESDTQYF. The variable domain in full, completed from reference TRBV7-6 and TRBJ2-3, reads GAGVSQSPRYKVTKRGQDVALRCDPISGHVSLYWYRQALGQGPEFLTYFNYEAQQDKSGLPNDRFSAERPEGSISTLTIQRTEQRDSAMYRCASSFSGPESDTQYFGPGTRLTVL.

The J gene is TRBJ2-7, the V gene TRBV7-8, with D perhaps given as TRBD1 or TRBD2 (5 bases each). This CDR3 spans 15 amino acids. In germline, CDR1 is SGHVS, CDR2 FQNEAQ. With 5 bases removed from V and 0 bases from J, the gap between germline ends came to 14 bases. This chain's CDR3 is CASSRSGTTSYEQYF. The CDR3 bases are TGTGCCAGCAGCCGATCCGGGACCACCTCCTACGAGCAGTACTTC.

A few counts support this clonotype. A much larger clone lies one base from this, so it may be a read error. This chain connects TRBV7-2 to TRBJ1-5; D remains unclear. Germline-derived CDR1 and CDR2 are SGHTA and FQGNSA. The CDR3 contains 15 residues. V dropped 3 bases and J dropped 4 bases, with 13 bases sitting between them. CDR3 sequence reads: CASSFRIGRNQPQHF. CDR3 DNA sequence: TGTGCCAGCAGCTTCAGGATTGGGAGGAATCAGCCCCAGCATTTT.

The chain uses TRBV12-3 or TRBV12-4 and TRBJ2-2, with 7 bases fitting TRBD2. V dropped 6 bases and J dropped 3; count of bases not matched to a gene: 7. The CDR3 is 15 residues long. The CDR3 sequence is CASSPGRLDTGELFF. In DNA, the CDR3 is TGTGCCAGCAGCCCCGGGAGGTTGGACACCGGGGAGCTGTTTTTT.

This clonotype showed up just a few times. CDR3 in DNA: TGTGCCAGCAGTGAGAGGGGACTAGCTATGAATGAGCAGTTCTTC. It encodes CASSERGLAMNEQFF. V gene TRBV6-1 combines with J gene TRBJ2-1; TRBD2 agrees at 9 bases. Losses at the gene ends were 3 bases for V and 7 bases for J; bases not matched to a gene: 7. Germline V gives CDR1 MNHNS, CDR2 SASEGT. This CDR3 is 15 amino acids long.

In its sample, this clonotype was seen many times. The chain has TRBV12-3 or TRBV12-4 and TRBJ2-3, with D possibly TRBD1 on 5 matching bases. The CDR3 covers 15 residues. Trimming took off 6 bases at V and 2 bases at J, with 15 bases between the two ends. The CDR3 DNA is TGTGCCAGCAGCCCAGACAGCTACACCACAGATACGCAGTATTTT. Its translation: CASSPDSYTTDTQYF.

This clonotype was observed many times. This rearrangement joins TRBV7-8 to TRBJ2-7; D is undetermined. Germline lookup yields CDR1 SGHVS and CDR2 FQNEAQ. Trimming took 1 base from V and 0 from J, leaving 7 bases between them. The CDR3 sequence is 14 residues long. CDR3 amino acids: CASSLGWDSYEQYF. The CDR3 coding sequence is TGTGCCAGCAGCTTAGGTTGGGACTCCTACGAGCAGTACTTC.

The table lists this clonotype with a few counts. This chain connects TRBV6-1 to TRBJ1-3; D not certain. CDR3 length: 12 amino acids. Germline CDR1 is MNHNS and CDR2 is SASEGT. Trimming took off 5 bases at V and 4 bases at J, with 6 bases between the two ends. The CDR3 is CASSSAGNTIYF. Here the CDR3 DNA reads TGTGCCAGCAGTTCAGCCGGAAACACCATATATTTT.

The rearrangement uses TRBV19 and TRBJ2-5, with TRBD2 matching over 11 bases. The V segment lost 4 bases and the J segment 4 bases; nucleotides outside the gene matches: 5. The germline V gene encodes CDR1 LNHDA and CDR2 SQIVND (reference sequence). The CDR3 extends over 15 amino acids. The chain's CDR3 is CASSRVAGGRETQYF. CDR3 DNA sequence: TGTGCCAGTAGTAGAGTAGCGGGAGGGCGAGAGACCCAGTACTTC. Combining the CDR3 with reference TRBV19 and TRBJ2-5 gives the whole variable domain DGGITQSPKYLFRKEGQNVTLSCEQNLNHDAMYWYRQDPGQGLRLIYYSQIVNDFQKGDIAEGYSVSREKKESFPLTVTSAQKNPTAFYLCASSRVAGGRETQYFGPGTRLLVL.

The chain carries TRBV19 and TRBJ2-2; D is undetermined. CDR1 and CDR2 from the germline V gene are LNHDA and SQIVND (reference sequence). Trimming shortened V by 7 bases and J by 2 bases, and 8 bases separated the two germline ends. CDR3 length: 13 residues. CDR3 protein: CASNIVNTGELFF. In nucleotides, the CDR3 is TGTGCCAGTAACATCGTCAACACCGGGGAGCTGTTTTTT.

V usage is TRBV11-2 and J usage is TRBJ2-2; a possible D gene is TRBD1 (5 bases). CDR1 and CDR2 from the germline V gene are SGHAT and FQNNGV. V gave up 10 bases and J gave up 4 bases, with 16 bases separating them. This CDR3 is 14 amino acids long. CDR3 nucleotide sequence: TGTGCCACAAGCCCAGGGCATGGCACCGGGGAGCTGTTTTTT. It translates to CATSPGHGTGELFF.

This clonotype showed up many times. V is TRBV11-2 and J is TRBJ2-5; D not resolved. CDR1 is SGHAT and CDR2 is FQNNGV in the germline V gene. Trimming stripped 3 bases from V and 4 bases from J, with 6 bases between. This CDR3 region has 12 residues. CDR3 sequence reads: CASSFERETQYF. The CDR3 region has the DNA TGTGCCAGCAGCTTCGAGAGAGAGACCCAGTACTTC.

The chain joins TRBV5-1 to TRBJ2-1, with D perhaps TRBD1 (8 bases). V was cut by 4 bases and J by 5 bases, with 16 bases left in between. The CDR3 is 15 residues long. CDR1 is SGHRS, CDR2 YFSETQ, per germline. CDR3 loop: CASSSGQGGDNEQFF. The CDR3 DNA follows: TGCGCCAGCAGCAGTGGACAGGGAGGGGACAATGAGCAGTTCTTC.

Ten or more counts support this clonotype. In DNA form, the CDR3 reads TGCAGCGTTGAAGATTGGGGGGCGACGGATACGCAGTATTTT. Translation gives CSVEDWGATDTQYF. This chain links TRBV29-1 with TRBJ2-3; TRBD1 or TRBD2 may be the D gene (6 bases each). The V and J ends lost 0 bases and 6 bases respectively, with 13 bases between them. The germline V gene has CDR1 SQVTM and CDR2 ANQGSEA. The CDR3 runs 14 residues.